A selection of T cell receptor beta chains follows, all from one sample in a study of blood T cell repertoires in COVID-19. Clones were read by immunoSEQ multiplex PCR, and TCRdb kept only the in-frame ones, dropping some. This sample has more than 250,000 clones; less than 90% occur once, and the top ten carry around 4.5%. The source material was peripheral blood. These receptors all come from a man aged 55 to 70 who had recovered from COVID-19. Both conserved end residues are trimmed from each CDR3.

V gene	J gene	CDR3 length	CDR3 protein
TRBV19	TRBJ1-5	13	ASSIVGASNQPQH
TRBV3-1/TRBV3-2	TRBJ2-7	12	ASSQGPRFYEQY
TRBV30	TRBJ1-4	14	AWRNRGLRANEKLF
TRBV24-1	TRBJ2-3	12	ATQPGTSTDTQY
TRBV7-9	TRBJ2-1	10	ASSLQNNEQF
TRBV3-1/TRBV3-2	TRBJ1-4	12	ASRPTGAREKLF
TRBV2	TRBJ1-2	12	ASSEGQGAYGYT
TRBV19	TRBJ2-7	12	ASGRGTGTYEQY
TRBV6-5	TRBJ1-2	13	ASSYQQRRGYGYT
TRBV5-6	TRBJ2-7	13	ASSLVERSLYEQY
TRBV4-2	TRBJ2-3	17	ASSQLLPSGIASTDTQY
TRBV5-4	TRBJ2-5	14	ASSPLGGAAQETQY
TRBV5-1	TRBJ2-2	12	ASSVLAGTGELF
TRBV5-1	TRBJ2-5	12	ASIKLGTGGTQY
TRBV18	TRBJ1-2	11	ASSPAGDYGYT
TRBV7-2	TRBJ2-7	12	ASSLEFRAGEQY
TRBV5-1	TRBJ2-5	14	ASSSGTGGYQETQY
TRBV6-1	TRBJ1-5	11	ASSKQGHQPQH
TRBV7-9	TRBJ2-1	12	ASSLDLTNNEQF
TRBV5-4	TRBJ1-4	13	ASSLGGTRSEKLF
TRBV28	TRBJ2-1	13	ASSKKGTSLGEQF
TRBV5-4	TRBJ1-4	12	ASSLDQGRGKLF
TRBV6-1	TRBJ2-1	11	ASSDQGRGEQF
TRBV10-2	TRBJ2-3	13	ASNPGTGGSDTQY
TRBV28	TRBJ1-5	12	ASRGQGLNQPQH
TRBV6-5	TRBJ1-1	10	ASGGANTEAF
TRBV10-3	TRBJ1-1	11	AIRGQGFSEAF
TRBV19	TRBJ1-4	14	ASSIEQGLRNEKLF
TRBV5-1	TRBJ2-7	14	ASSPTTSGSIHEQY
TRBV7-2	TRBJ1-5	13	ASSLRGPINQPQH
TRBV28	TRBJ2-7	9	ASRRSYEQY
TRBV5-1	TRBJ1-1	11	ASSSTGAYEAF
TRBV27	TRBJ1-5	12	ASGGEYSNQPQH
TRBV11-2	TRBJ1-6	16	ASSWAETGSSYNSPLH
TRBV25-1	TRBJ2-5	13	ASSEYGTPTETQY
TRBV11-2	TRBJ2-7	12	ASSFGQRRYEQY
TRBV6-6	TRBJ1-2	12	AAGPDYRSYGYT
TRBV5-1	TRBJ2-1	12	ASSLEAGINEQF
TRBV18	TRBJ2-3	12	ASSLDRGSDTQY
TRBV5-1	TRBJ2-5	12	ASRRDQRRETQY
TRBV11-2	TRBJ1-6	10	ASSPRHLPLH
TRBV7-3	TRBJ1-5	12	ASSQGGSNQPQH
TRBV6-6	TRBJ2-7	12	ASSATSGSYEQY
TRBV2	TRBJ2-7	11	ASIGQGAWEQY
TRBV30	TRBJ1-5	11	AWSFGEHQPQH